This T cell receptor (beta chain) was profiled in a study of naive and memory T cell subsets. Study-wide results and limits: Over 95% of naive TCR sequences appeared only once, unlike memory subsets. Diversity fell and Gini index rose from naive through CM, EM, EMRA.

Four subsets defined by CD45RA and CD27 were sorted after CD3, CD4, CD8 and live/dead staining. CD45RA-CD27- cells were effector memory; CD45RA+CD27- cells were EMRA. Two oligonucleotides, mixed equimolar, formed the beta constant-region primer covering TRBC1 and TRBC2. TCRdb itself ran the UMI-ligation and nested PCR reads through MiXCR, one entry per CDR3 protein. This sample has thousands of distinct CDR3 sequences; 7.2% occur once, and the top ten carry 75% to 85%. About this clonotype itself: Its matching antigen is unknown.

Trimming removed 1 base at V and 4 bases at J, with 11 bases between. From germline, CDR1 is LGHNA and CDR2 YNFKEQ. This CDR3 comprises 14 residues. The V gene is TRBV4-2, the J gene TRBJ2-7; D ambiguous. The source of this sequence is a human donor in good health. Sequencing was performed on CD4+ TEMRA cells from blood. Subset defined: effector memory re-expressing CD45RA, CD45RA+ CD27-. CDR3 in amino acids: CASSQASSVYEQYF. The CDR3, as DNA: TGTGCCAGCAGCCAAGCCAGTTCCGTTTACGAGCAGTACTTC.